A selection of T cell receptor beta chains follows, all from one sample in a study of shared clonotypes between healthy human individuals. Only in-frame clones appear in the TCRdb table, and some are missing; sequencing was by immunoSEQ multiplex PCR. The sample contains around 620,000 clones, about 95% of which appear only once. Sequenced material: naive CD8+ T cells sorted from blood. The receptors stem from a woman aged 30 to 39 in good health. The CDR3 runs from the conserved cysteine through the conserved F or W. The D gene is left open where the match is weak. A clone size is listed for some rows: how often the clone was seen (once, few, many), or a class if it is expanded.

v_call	clone_size	d_call	j_call	cdr3_aa	cdr3_nt
TRBV14	NA	NA	TRBJ1-2	CASSQEEIRANYGYTF	TGTGCCAGCAGCCAAGAAGAGATCCGAGCTAACTATGGCTACACCTTC
TRBV27	NA	NA	TRBJ2-1	CASSDLGDNEQFF	TGTGCCAGCAGCGACCTCGGGGACAATGAGCAGTTCTTC
TRBV27	NA	TRBD1	TRBJ2-2	CASSPGTGGFGELFF	TGTGCCAGCAGTCCCGGGACAGGGGGCTTCGGGGAGCTGTTTTTT
TRBV6-1	NA	TRBD1	TRBJ2-1	CASTIRTGNNEQFF	TGTGCCAGCACCATACGGACAGGAAACAATGAGCAGTTCTTC
TRBV28	once	NA	TRBJ2-7	CASSLSGTTYEQYF	TGTGCCAGCAGTTTATCAGGGACCACCTACGAGCAGTACTTC
TRBV13	NA	TRBD1	TRBJ2-7	CASSLQGDHYEQYF	TGTGCCAGCAGCTTACAGGGGGATCACTACGAGCAGTACTTC
TRBV10-3	NA	TRBD1	TRBJ1-1	CAIRTTGGANTEAFF	TGTGCCATCAGAACGACAGGGGGCGCGAACACTGAAGCTTTCTTT
TRBV7-6	NA	NA	TRBJ2-7	CASSPGAVPYEQYF	TGTGCCAGCAGCCCAGGAGCGGTGCCCTACGAGCAGTACTTC
TRBV6-5	NA	NA	TRBJ1-4	CASSYVLNEKLFF	TGTGCCAGCAGTTACGTGCTGAATGAAAAACTGTTTTTT
TRBV14	NA	NA	TRBJ2-7	CASSIDPKSYEQYF	TGTGCCAGCAGCATAGACCCCAAATCCTACGAGCAGTACTTC
TRBV4-2	NA	NA	TRBJ2-7	CASSQDSSAGRSYYEQYF	TGTGCCAGCAGCCAAGACTCCTCGGCGGGGCGAAGCTATTACGAGCAGTACTTC
TRBV2	once	NA	TRBJ2-1	CASSDQRMGYEQFF	TGTGCCAGCAGTGACCAGCGGATGGGGTATGAGCAGTTCTTC
TRBV6-1	NA	NA	TRBJ2-7	CASAQAPYEQYF	TGTGCCAGCGCACAAGCACCCTACGAGCAGTACTTC
TRBV5-8	once	NA	TRBJ2-7	CASSVVGGLPTYEQYF	TGTGCCAGCAGCGTAGTTGGAGGGCTACCGACCTACGAGCAGTACTTC
TRBV6-1	NA	TRBD2	TRBJ2-7	CASGTLAGGRYEQYF	TGTGCCAGCGGGACTCTAGCGGGAGGGCGCTACGAGCAGTACTTC
TRBV27	NA	NA	TRBJ2-7	CASSPDPQGRNYEQYF	TGTGCCAGCAGTCCTGACCCCCAAGGCAGAAACTACGAGCAGTACTTC
TRBV27	NA	NA	TRBJ2-7	CASSLGGGAAGIYEQYF	TGTGCCAGCAGTCTAGGCGGGGGCGCGGCGGGGATATACGAGCAGTACTTC
TRBV9	once	NA	TRBJ2-7	CASSVSSGKTYEQYF	TGTGCCAGCAGCGTTTCCAGCGGCAAAACCTACGAGCAGTACTTC
TRBV7-9	NA	NA	TRBJ2-7	CASSFSGIPYEQYF	TGTGCCAGCAGCTTCTCCGGGATCCCCTACGAGCAGTACTTC
TRBV7-8	NA	TRBD1	TRBJ1-5	CASSLRGQGARSNQPQHF	TGTGCCAGCAGCTTAAGGGGGCAGGGGGCGAGGAGCAATCAGCCCCAGCATTTT
TRBV7-2	once	NA	TRBJ2-7	CASSLWDFSYEQYF	TGTGCCAGCAGCCTATGGGACTTCTCCTACGAGCAGTACTTC
TRBV29-1	NA	TRBD2	TRBJ2-1	CSVEDVTSGSTEQFF	TGCAGCGTTGAAGATGTGACTAGCGGAAGTACGGAGCAGTTCTTC
TRBV11-2	NA	TRBD2	TRBJ2-7	CASSSGLVYHEQYF	TGTGCCAGCAGCTCGGGACTAGTTTACCACGAGCAGTACTTC
TRBV29-1	NA	TRBD2	TRBJ2-7	CSVESRLAGVFYEQYF	TGCAGCGTTGAATCGAGACTAGCGGGAGTATTTTACGAGCAGTACTTC
TRBV2	NA	TRBD2	TRBJ2-7	CASRGGWPKSANSYEQYF	TGTGCCAGCAGGGGAGGGTGGCCCAAGAGTGCCAACTCCTACGAGCAGTACTTC
TRBV2	NA	NA	TRBJ2-6	CASSELGLAANSSGANVLTF	TGTGCCAGCAGTGAACTAGGGCTGGCAGCTAATAGCTCTGGGGCCAACGTCCTGACTTTC
TRBV29-1	once	NA	TRBJ2-7	CSVEDNDYEQYF	TGCAGCGTTGAAGACAACGACTACGAGCAGTACTTC
TRBV27	NA	TRBD1	TRBJ2-1	CASSLRGTGSNEQFF	TGTGCCAGCAGTTTAAGAGGGACAGGGTCGAATGAGCAGTTCTTC
TRBV28	once	TRBD1	TRBJ2-5	CASSPDRVVETQYF	TGTGCCAGCAGTCCAGACAGGGTGGTAGAGACCCAGTACTTC
TRBV5-8	NA	TRBD1	TRBJ2-3	CASSEGQGKDTQYF	TGTGCCAGCAGCGAGGGACAGGGAAAAGATACGCAGTATTTT
TRBV28	NA	NA	TRBJ2-7	CASSLGDLYEQYF	TGTGCCAGCAGTTTGGGGGACCTCTACGAGCAGTACTTC
TRBV6-5	NA	NA	TRBJ1-1	CASSYDRDTWVAEAFF	TGTGCCAGCAGTTACGACCGGGATACGTGGGTCGCTGAAGCTTTCTTT
TRBV29-1	NA	NA	TRBJ2-5	CSVVPDRRQETQYF	TGCAGCGTTGTCCCTGACAGGAGACAAGAGACCCAGTACTTC
TRBV9	NA	NA	TRBJ2-1	CASSLPRGSSYNEQFF	TGTGCCAGCAGCCTCCCCCGAGGAAGCTCCTACAATGAGCAGTTCTTC
TRBV19	NA	NA	TRBJ2-7	CASSSGLHVEQYF	TGTGCCAGTAGTTCGGGACTTCACGTTGAGCAGTACTTC
TRBV5-6	NA	TRBD2	TRBJ2-7	CASTDRLAGRYEQYF	TGTGCCAGCACCGATCGACTAGCGGGACGCTACGAGCAGTACTTC
TRBV27	NA	TRBD2	TRBJ2-7	CASSFTPGLAYYEQYF	TGTGCCAGCAGTTTCACTCCGGGACTAGCCTACTACGAGCAGTACTTC
TRBV28	once	NA	TRBJ2-1	CASSFLRLEFF	TGTGCCAGCAGTTTTTTACGACTTGAGTTCTTC
TRBV28	NA	NA	TRBJ2-2	CASSFREFGELFF	TGTGCCAGCAGTTTCCGGGAGTTCGGGGAGCTGTTTTTT
TRBV15	NA	NA	TRBJ2-7	CATSSLQGTYEQYF	TGTGCCACCAGCAGCCTACAGGGCACCTACGAGCAGTACTTC
TRBV29-1	once	NA	TRBJ2-5	CSVVYSGETQYF	TGCAGCGTCGTTTATAGCGGAGAGACCCAGTACTTC
TRBV9	NA	NA	TRBJ1-1	CASSEDLLNTEAFF	TGTGCCAGCAGCGAGGACCTACTGAACACTGAAGCTTTCTTT
TRBV28	once	NA	TRBJ2-7	CASSSIGVSSYEQYF	TGTGCCAGCAGTAGTATAGGGGTGAGCTCCTACGAGCAGTACTTC
TRBV27	once	NA	TRBJ1-4	CASSNYEKLFF	TGTGCCAGCAGTAACTATGAAAAACTGTTTTTT
TRBV7-9	NA	TRBD1	TRBJ2-3	CASSPSRGITDTQYF	TGTGCCAGCAGCCCAAGCAGGGGGATAACAGATACGCAGTATTTT
TRBV28	NA	NA	TRBJ2-7	CASSLVLAISYEQYF	TGTGCCAGCAGTTTAGTCCTAGCGATATCCTACGAGCAGTACTTC
TRBV19	NA	NA	TRBJ2-1	CASSISGEGYNEQFF	TGTGCCAGTAGTATAAGCGGAGAGGGTTACAATGAGCAGTTCTTC
TRBV27	once	NA	TRBJ2-1	CASSHPPNEQFF	TGTGCCAGCAGCCACCCTCCCAATGAGCAGTTCTTC
TRBV30	NA	NA	TRBJ2-7	CAWSGTAAYEQYF	TGTGCCTGGAGTGGCACGGCGGCCTACGAGCAGTACTTC
TRBV27	NA	TRBD2	TRBJ2-7	CASSLYSAGVSYEQYF	TGTGCCAGCAGTTTATATTCAGCGGGAGTATCCTACGAGCAGTACTTC
TRBV9	NA	TRBD2	TRBJ2-1	CASSGLASGRSSYNEQFF	TGTGCCAGCAGCGGACTAGCATCCGGGAGGAGTTCCTACAATGAGCAGTTCTTC
TRBV27	NA	TRBD2	TRBJ2-1	CASSLMGGRAPYNEQFF	TGTGCCAGCAGTTTAATGGGCGGGAGGGCTCCCTACAATGAGCAGTTCTTC
TRBV9	NA	NA	TRBJ1-2	CASSQRDSPYGYTF	TGTGCCAGCTCACAGCGCGACAGCCCCTATGGCTACACCTTC
TRBV7-3	NA	NA	TRBJ2-3	CASSSDTVDTQYF	TGTGCCAGCAGCTCCGACACTGTTGATACGCAGTATTTT
TRBV28	NA	NA	TRBJ1-1	CASSFADWGSLNTEAFF	TGTGCCAGCAGTTTTGCCGATTGGGGCTCATTGAACACTGAAGCTTTCTTT
TRBV2	once	TRBD2	TRBJ2-1	CASSEAPAGVAYNEQFF	TGTGCCAGCAGTGAAGCGCCAGCGGGAGTCGCCTACAATGAGCAGTTCTTC
TRBV5-1	NA	TRBD1	TRBJ2-3	CASSRDRGSDTQYF	TGCGCCAGCAGCCGGGACAGGGGCTCAGATACGCAGTATTTT
TRBV27	NA	TRBD1	TRBJ2-7	CASSLSYPPGQGLYEQYF	TGTGCCAGCAGTTTATCGTACCCGCCGGGACAGGGTCTCTACGAGCAGTACTTC
TRBV27	once	TRBD2	TRBJ2-5	CASSAGTSGKETQYF	TGTGCCAGCAGTGCCGGGACTAGCGGGAAAGAGACCCAGTACTTC
TRBV21-1	NA	NA	TRBJ2-1	CASSNSRYREQFF	TGTGCCAGCAGCAATTCGAGGTATCGCGAGCAGTTCTTC